Listed below are T cell receptor beta chains from one sample, sequenced in a study of cytomegalovirus exposure and HLA in healthy donors. Only in-frame clones appear in the TCRdb table, and some are missing; sequencing was by immunoSEQ multiplex PCR. This sample carries approximately 120,000 clones, roughly four fifths of them seen once, and the ten largest clones take approximately 3.6%. The sample was PBMCs. Receptor source: a woman aged 40 to 55 in good health and CMV-seropositive. Each CDR3 is given with its conserved first and last residue. Fields, in order: J gene, V gene, D gene, CDR3 length, clone size, CDR3 DNA, CDR3 protein. The D gene is left open where the match is weak. Rows may omit the clone size; those that give it use once, few, many or a size class.

J: TRBJ1-2
V: TRBV5-4
D: TRBD1
length: 14
size: NA
DNA: TGTGCCAGCAGTGTCGGACAGGGCGGATATGGCTACACCTTC
CDR3: CASSVGQGGYGYTF

J: TRBJ1-2
V: TRBV29-1
D: NA
length: 11
size: NA
DNA: TGCAGCGTTGTAGGGGCCTGGGGCTACACCTTC
CDR3: CSVVGAWGYTF

J: TRBJ2-3
V: TRBV7-2
D: TRBD2
length: 14
size: few
DNA: TGTGCCAGCAGCTTAGGTCGGGGGGGGGATACGCAGTATTTT
CDR3: CASSLGRGGDTQYF

J: TRBJ1-1
V: TRBV19
D: NA
length: 20
size: NA
DNA: TGTGCCAGTAGTATACATGCAAATCAGGGTTTAATCCTTTTCAACACTGAAGCTTTCTTT
CDR3: CASSIHANQGLILFNTEAFF

J: TRBJ1-2
V: TRBV30
D: TRBD1
length: 14
size: NA
DNA: TGTGCTTCCTCACAGGGGGAGAAAAACTATGGCTACACCTTC
CDR3: CASSQGEKNYGYTF

J: TRBJ2-1
V: TRBV5-1
D: TRBD2
length: 17
size: NA
DNA: TGCGCCAGCAGCTCGGAACTAGCGGGAGGGTTCCACCATGAGCAGTTCTTC
CDR3: CASSSELAGGFHHEQFF

J: TRBJ1-1
V: TRBV18
D: TRBD1
length: 12
size: NA
DNA: TGTGCCAGCTCACCACAGGGGGCGGGAGCTTTCTTT
CDR3: CASSPQGAGAFF

J: TRBJ2-5
V: TRBV9
D: NA
length: 20
size: few
DNA: TGTGCCAGCAGCCCGACTGGACAGGGGGTAACTAGCGGGAGCCCGGGGGAGCAGTACTTC
CDR3: CASSPTGQGVTSGSPGEQYF

J: TRBJ2-1
V: TRBV7-8
D: TRBD2
length: 18
size: NA
DNA: TGTGCCAGCAGACTTAGAGAGACTAGCTCCACGGTTGACAATGAGCAGTTCTTC
CDR3: CASRLRETSSTVDNEQFF

J: TRBJ2-5
V: TRBV7-2
D: TRBD2
length: 15
size: NA
DNA: TGTGCCAGCAGCTCGATAGCGGGGGCACAAGAGACCCAGTACTTC
CDR3: CASSSIAGAQETQYF

J: TRBJ2-5
V: TRBV15
D: TRBD1
length: 13
size: NA
DNA: TGTGCCACCAGCGAGGGACAGCAAGAGACCCAGTACTTC
CDR3: CATSEGQQETQYF

J: TRBJ2-7
V: TRBV2
D: TRBD1
length: 14
size: NA
DNA: TGTGCCAGCAGCGCATTGGACAGGAGCCACGAGCAGTACTTC
CDR3: CASSALDRSHEQYF

J: TRBJ1-2
V: TRBV2
D: NA
length: 13
size: NA
DNA: TGTGCCAGCAGCCCAATGCAGGGCCTCGGCTACACCTTC
CDR3: CASSPMQGLGYTF

J: TRBJ2-2
V: TRBV9
D: NA
length: 16
size: NA
DNA: TGTGCCAGCAGCCCCCGGAGTAGCGGGAACACCGGGGAGCTGTTTTTT
CDR3: CASSPRSSGNTGELFF

J: TRBJ2-6
V: TRBV5-1
D: NA
length: 14
size: NA
DNA: TGCGCCAGCACCCAGACAGCTGGGGCCAACGTCCTGACTTTC
CDR3: CASTQTAGANVLTF

J: TRBJ2-6
V: TRBV7-9
D: NA
length: 18
size: once
DNA: TGTGCCAGCAGCTCCGAGGGCGGACAGTGGAGGGGGGCCAACGTCCTGACTTTC
CDR3: CASSSEGGQWRGANVLTF

J: TRBJ2-7
V: TRBV30
D: TRBD2
length: 13
size: NA
DNA: TGTGCCATCAACCGGGGGGAGGGGTACGAGCAGTACTTC
CDR3: CAINRGEGYEQYF

J: TRBJ2-7
V: TRBV28
D: TRBD1
length: 14
size: NA
DNA: TGTGCCAGCACCCTGTCGGGACAGGAGGGCGAGCAGTACTTC
CDR3: CASTLSGQEGEQYF

J: TRBJ2-1
V: TRBV7-7
D: TRBD1
length: 13
size: NA
DNA: TGTGCTAGCAGCACCCGGGACAGCACTGAGCAGTTCTTC
CDR3: CASSTRDSTEQFF

J: TRBJ1-1
V: TRBV30
D: NA
length: 12
size: NA
DNA: TGTGCCTGGAATCAGGGGACGACTGAAGCTTTCTTT
CDR3: CAWNQGTTEAFF

J: TRBJ2-3
V: TRBV10-1
D: TRBD2
length: 16
size: NA
DNA: TGCGCCAGCAGTGGAAAGGGCGGGAGTTTCGGAGATACGCAGTATTTT
CDR3: CASSGKGGSFGDTQYF

J: TRBJ1-3
V: TRBV29-1
D: NA
length: 13
size: few
DNA: TGCAGCGTGGCCCAGGCCGCTGGAAACACCATATATTTT
CDR3: CSVAQAAGNTIYF

J: TRBJ1-4
V: TRBV16
D: NA
length: 16
size: NA
DNA: TGTGCCAGCAGCCAATGGGCCCTTAGGGGATTCGAAAAACTGTTTTTT
CDR3: CASSQWALRGFEKLFF

J: TRBJ1-1
V: TRBV19
D: TRBD1
length: 15
size: NA
DNA: TGTGCCAGTAGTATAAGGACAGGGGGGGGGACTGAAGCTTTCTTT
CDR3: CASSIRTGGGTEAFF

J: TRBJ2-1
V: TRBV6-4
D: NA
length: 13
size: NA
DNA: TGTGCCAGCAGTGATAGGACGGGGGATGAGCAGTTCTTC
CDR3: CASSDRTGDEQFF

J: TRBJ2-6
V: TRBV4-2
D: TRBD2
length: 17
size: NA
DNA: TGTGCCAGCAGCCCTAGCGGACCAAGCTCTGGGGCCAACGTCCTGACTTTC
CDR3: CASSPSGPSSGANVLTF

J: TRBJ1-2
V: TRBV4-1
D: TRBD1
length: 16
size: NA
DNA: TGCGCCAGCAGCCAATCTCCGGGACAGGGCGACTATGGCTACACCTTC
CDR3: CASSQSPGQGDYGYTF

J: TRBJ2-1
V: TRBV4-2
D: NA
length: 16
size: NA
DNA: TGTGCCAGCAGCCTCTGGGGGCGGAGCTCCTACAATGAGCAGTTCTTC
CDR3: CASSLWGRSSYNEQFF

J: TRBJ2-5
V: TRBV18
D: NA
length: 15
size: NA
DNA: TGTGCCAGCTCACCACTTACGGGAGTCGGGGAGACCCAGTACTTC
CDR3: CASSPLTGVGETQYF

J: TRBJ2-7
V: TRBV19
D: NA
length: 12
size: NA
DNA: TGTGCCAGTAGTAGGGCCCCCTCGGAGCAGTACTTC
CDR3: CASSRAPSEQYF

J: TRBJ1-1
V: TRBV7-3
D: NA
length: 14
size: NA
DNA: TGTGCCAGCAGCTTAATCCCAGAGAACACTGAAGCTTTCTTT
CDR3: CASSLIPENTEAFF

J: TRBJ2-1
V: TRBV30
D: TRBD2
length: 11
size: few
DNA: TGTGCCTGTCTAGCGGACAATGAGCAGTTCTTC
CDR3: CACLADNEQFF

J: TRBJ1-1
V: TRBV2
D: NA
length: 13
size: few
DNA: TGTGCCAGCAGTTCATATGAGGACACTGAAGCTTTCTTT
CDR3: CASSSYEDTEAFF

J: TRBJ1-4
V: TRBV5-1
D: NA
length: 13
size: NA
DNA: TGCGCCAGCAGCTTGGGACATAATGAAAAACTGTTTTTT
CDR3: CASSLGHNEKLFF

J: TRBJ1-1
V: TRBV9
D: NA
length: 15
size: NA
DNA: TGTGCCAGCAGCGTAGATGGTGGGGAGGACACTGAAGCTTTCTTT
CDR3: CASSVDGGEDTEAFF

J: TRBJ2-5
V: TRBV6-5
D: NA
length: 13
size: NA
DNA: TGTGCCAGCAGTTATTCGGGCCAAGAGACCCAGTACTTC
CDR3: CASSYSGQETQYF

J: TRBJ1-1
V: TRBV29-1
D: NA
length: 13
size: NA
DNA: TGCAGCGTTGAGGGCACGAGGAACACTGAAGCTTTCTTT
CDR3: CSVEGTRNTEAFF

J: TRBJ1-1
V: TRBV19
D: TRBD1
length: 16
size: NA
DNA: TGTGCCAGTAGTACGGACAGGGCGAGGATGAACACTGAAGCTTTCTTT
CDR3: CASSTDRARMNTEAFF

J: TRBJ2-7
V: TRBV9
D: TRBD2
length: 14
size: NA
DNA: TGTGCCAGCAGCGCCGGGACGGGGAGGGACGAGCAGTACTTC
CDR3: CASSAGTGRDEQYF

J: TRBJ1-2
V: TRBV9
D: NA
length: 13
size: once
DNA: TGTGCCAGCAGCCCCGCGGGGGGAAGCGGCTACACCTTC
CDR3: CASSPAGGSGYTF

J: TRBJ1-5
V: TRBV5-1
D: NA
length: 13
size: once
DNA: TGCGCCAGCAGCTTGCAGGGAAGTCAGCCCCAGCATTTT
CDR3: CASSLQGSQPQHF

J: TRBJ2-7
V: TRBV11-3
D: TRBD1
length: 13
size: NA
DNA: TGTGCCAGCAGCCCGGGACAGGGGGGCGAGCAGTACTTC
CDR3: CASSPGQGGEQYF

J: TRBJ2-3
V: TRBV11-3
D: TRBD2
length: 14
size: NA
DNA: TGTGCCAGCAGCAGCGGGACTAGCGGAAATACGCAGTATTTT
CDR3: CASSSGTSGNTQYF

J: TRBJ2-5
V: TRBV7-2
D: NA
length: 14
size: NA
DNA: TGTGCCAGCAGTCAAGGGACTGAGCAAGAGACCCAGTACTTC
CDR3: CASSQGTEQETQYF

J: TRBJ1-1
V: TRBV6-6
D: NA
length: 13
size: once
DNA: TGTGCCAGCAGTTACCAAATGAACACTGAAGCTTTCTTT
CDR3: CASSYQMNTEAFF

J: TRBJ1-5
V: TRBV28
D: NA
length: 16
size: NA
DNA: TGTGCCAGCAGTGGACAGCGCCACAGTTACAATCAGCCCCAGCATTTT
CDR3: CASSGQRHSYNQPQHF

J: TRBJ2-5
V: TRBV19
D: NA
length: 15
size: NA
DNA: TGTGCCAGTAGAACAGGAGGGCGCAGTGCAGAGACCCAGTACTTC
CDR3: CASRTGGRSAETQYF

J: TRBJ2-5
V: TRBV11-2
D: TRBD2
length: 16
size: NA
DNA: TGTGCCAGCAGCTTATCTCTAGCGGGGGGCGAGAAGACCCAGTACTTC
CDR3: CASSLSLAGGEKTQYF

J: TRBJ2-3
V: TRBV9
D: NA
length: 13
size: NA
DNA: TGTGCCAGTGGGCCCTTCGGGGCAGATACGCAGTATTTT
CDR3: CASGPFGADTQYF

J: TRBJ1-4
V: TRBV5-3
D: TRBD1
length: 15
size: NA
DNA: TGTGCCAGAAAACAGGGGCCGGGCCCTAATGAAAAACTGTTTTTT
CDR3: CARKQGPGPNEKLFF

J: TRBJ2-5
V: TRBV5-1
D: NA
length: 13
size: NA
DNA: TGCGCCAGCAGCCCTGAGAGAAGAGAGACCCAGTACTTC
CDR3: CASSPERRETQYF

J: TRBJ1-1
V: TRBV29-1
D: TRBD1
length: 14
size: NA
DNA: TGCAGCGTTGAAAAGACAGGGGCGAACACTGAAGCTTTCTTT
CDR3: CSVEKTGANTEAFF

J: TRBJ2-7
V: TRBV30
D: NA
length: 12
size: NA
DNA: TGTGCCTGGAGTGTGACAGGCTACGAGCAGTACTTC
CDR3: CAWSVTGYEQYF